A selection of T cell receptor beta chains follows, all from one sample in a study of blood T cells in healthy people across ages. One entry per CDR3 protein, called by TCRdb with MiXCR from the 5' RACE reads. This sample has about 720,000 distinct CDR3 sequences, with about 20% found just once. The sample consisted of blood. These receptor sequences come from an older man in good health. Each CDR3 is given with its conserved first and last residue. A D gene is named only where the DNA matches it firmly. Clone size is given for some rows only: seen once, a few or many times, or a class if the clone is expanded.

j_call: TRBJ2-5; clone_size: NA; v_call: TRBV24-1; d_call: NA; cdr3_aa: CATSDPGQSQETQYF; cdr3_nt: TGTGCCACCAGTGACCCCGGACAGTCTCAAGAGACCCAGTACTTC
j_call: TRBJ2-1; clone_size: NA; v_call: TRBV2; d_call: NA; cdr3_aa: CASRRTDLYNEQFF; cdr3_nt: TGTGCCAGCAGAAGGACAGACCTATACAATGAGCAGTTCTTC
j_call: TRBJ1-6; clone_size: NA; v_call: TRBV7-9; d_call: NA; cdr3_aa: CASSFWPWGGPLHF; cdr3_nt: TGTGCCAGCAGCTTTTGGCCGTGGGGGGGACCCCTCCACTTT
j_call: TRBJ1-2; clone_size: once; v_call: TRBV9; d_call: NA; cdr3_aa: CASSVVGPSGYTF; cdr3_nt: TGTGCCAGCAGCGTAGTGGGTCCCAGCGGCTACACCTTC
j_call: TRBJ1-2; clone_size: NA; v_call: TRBV12-3/TRBV12-4; d_call: NA; cdr3_aa: CASSLGSVGYTF; cdr3_nt: TGTGCCAGCAGTTTAGGGTCGGTTGGCTACACCTTC
j_call: TRBJ2-1; clone_size: NA; v_call: TRBV5-1; d_call: NA; cdr3_aa: CASSLGQQLYNEQFF; cdr3_nt: TGCGCCAGCAGCTTGGGGCAGCAACTCTACAATGAGCAGTTCTTC
j_call: TRBJ2-7; clone_size: NA; v_call: TRBV10-3; d_call: NA; cdr3_aa: CAISGGQGIVYEQYF; cdr3_nt: TGTGCCATCAGTGGTGGCCAGGGGATTGTCTACGAGCAGTACTTC
j_call: TRBJ1-4; clone_size: NA; v_call: TRBV29-1; d_call: NA; cdr3_aa: CSVEEGPTSEKLFF; cdr3_nt: TGCAGCGTTGAAGAGGGGCCGACTAGTGAAAAACTGTTTTTT
j_call: TRBJ1-1; clone_size: NA; v_call: TRBV28; d_call: NA; cdr3_aa: CASSRGGPRGTEAFF; cdr3_nt: TGTGCCAGCAGTCGTGGGGGGCCTAGGGGCACTGAAGCTTTCTTT
j_call: TRBJ2-1; clone_size: few; v_call: TRBV21-1; d_call: NA; cdr3_aa: CASSKARDRPFTASYNEQFF; cdr3_nt: TGTGCCAGCAGCAAAGCCCGGGACAGACCCTTCACCGCCTCCTACAATGAGCAGTTCTTC